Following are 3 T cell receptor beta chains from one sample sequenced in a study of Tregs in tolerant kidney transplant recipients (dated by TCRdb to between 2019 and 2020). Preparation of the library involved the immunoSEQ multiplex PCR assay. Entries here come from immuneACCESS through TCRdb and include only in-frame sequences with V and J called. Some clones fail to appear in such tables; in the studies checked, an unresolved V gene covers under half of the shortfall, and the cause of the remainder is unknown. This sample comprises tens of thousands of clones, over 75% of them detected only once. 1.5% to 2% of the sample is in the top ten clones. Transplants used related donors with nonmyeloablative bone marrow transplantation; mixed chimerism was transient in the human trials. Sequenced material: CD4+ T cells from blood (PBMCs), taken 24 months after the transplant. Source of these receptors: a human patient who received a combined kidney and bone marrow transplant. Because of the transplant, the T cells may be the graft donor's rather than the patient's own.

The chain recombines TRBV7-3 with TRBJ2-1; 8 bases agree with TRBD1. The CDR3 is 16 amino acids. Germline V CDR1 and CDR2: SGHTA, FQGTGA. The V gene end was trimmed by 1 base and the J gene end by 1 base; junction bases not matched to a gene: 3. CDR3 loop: CASSLSGQGSYNEQFF. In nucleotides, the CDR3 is TGTGCCAGCAGCTTAAGCGGACAGGGTTCCTACAATGAGCAGTTCTTC.

This chain's CDR3 is CASSVRRGYTGELFF. Written as DNA, the CDR3 is TGTGCCAGCAGCGTTCGGAGGGGATACACCGGGGAGCTGTTTTTT. The gene calls are TRBV6-1 and TRBJ2-2; D perhaps matches TRBD2 (6 bases). Germline CDR1 MNHNS, CDR2 SASEGT. Deletions cut 6 bases from V and 3 bases from J, with 14 bases between. The CDR3 has 15 residues.

The CDR3 DNA reads as TGTGCCAGCAGTTTCGAGGCGTATACGCAGTATTTT. Translating gives CASSFEAYTQYF. J is TRBJ2-3 and V is TRBV28, with D unclear. Looked up from germline, CDR1 is MDHEN and CDR2 is SYDVKM. The CDR3 consists of 12 residues. The ends were cut back, 3 bases at V and 7 bases at J, with 8 bases in the middle. The whole variable domain, remainder taken from reference TRBV28 and TRBJ2-3, is DVKVTQSSRYLVKRTGEKVFLECVQDMDHENMFWYRQDPGLGLRLIYFSYDVKMKEKGDIPEGYSVSREKKERFSLILESASTNQTSMYLCASSFEAYTQYFGPGTRLTVL.